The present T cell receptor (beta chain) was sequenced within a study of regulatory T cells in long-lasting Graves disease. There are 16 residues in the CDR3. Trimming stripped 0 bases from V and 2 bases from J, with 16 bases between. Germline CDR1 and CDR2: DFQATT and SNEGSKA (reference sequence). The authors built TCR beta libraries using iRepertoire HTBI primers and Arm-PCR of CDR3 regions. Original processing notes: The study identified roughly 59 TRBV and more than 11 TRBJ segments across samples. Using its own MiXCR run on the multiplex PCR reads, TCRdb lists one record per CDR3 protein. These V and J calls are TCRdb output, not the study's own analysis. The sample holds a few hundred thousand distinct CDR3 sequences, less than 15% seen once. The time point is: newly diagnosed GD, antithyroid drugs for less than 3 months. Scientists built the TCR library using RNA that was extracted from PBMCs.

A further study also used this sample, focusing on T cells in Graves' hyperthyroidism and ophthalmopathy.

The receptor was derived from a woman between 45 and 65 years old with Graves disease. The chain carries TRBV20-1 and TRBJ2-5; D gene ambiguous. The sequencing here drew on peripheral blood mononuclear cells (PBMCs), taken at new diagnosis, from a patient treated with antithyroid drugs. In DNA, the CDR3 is TGCAGTGCTAGAGATCGGCGGCACGGAGAACAAGAGACCCAGTACTTC. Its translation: CSARDRRHGEQETQYF.